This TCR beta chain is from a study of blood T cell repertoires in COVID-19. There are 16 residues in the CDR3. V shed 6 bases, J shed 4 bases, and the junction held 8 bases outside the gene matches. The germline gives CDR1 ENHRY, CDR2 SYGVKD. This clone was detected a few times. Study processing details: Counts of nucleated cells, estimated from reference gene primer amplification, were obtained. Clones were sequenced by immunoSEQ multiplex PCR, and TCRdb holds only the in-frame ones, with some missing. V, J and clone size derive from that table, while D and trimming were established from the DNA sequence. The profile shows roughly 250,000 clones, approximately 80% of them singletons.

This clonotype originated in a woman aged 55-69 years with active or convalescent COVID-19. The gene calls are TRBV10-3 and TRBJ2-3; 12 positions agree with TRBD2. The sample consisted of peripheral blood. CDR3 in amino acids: CAIRRTSGVRADTQYF. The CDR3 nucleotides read TGTGCCATCAGGAGGACTAGCGGGGTAAGGGCAGATACGCAGTATTTT.